Listed below are T cell receptor beta chains from one sample, sequenced in a study of blood T cells in healthy people across ages. TCRdb reprocessed the 5' RACE reads with MiXCR, giving one entry per CDR3 protein. Of 1.5 million to 2 million distinct CDR3 sequences listed, 34% are singletons. What was sequenced was blood. Receptor source: a woman aged 25 to 39 in good health. Each CDR3 is given with its conserved first and last residue. The D gene is left open where the match is weak.

J: TRBJ2-5
V: TRBV5-1
D: -
length: 14
CDR3: CASSSRQNEETQYF

J: TRBJ1-1
V: TRBV4-1
D: -
length: 14
CDR3: CASSPHRGNTEAFF

J: TRBJ1-5
V: TRBV6-2/TRBV6-3
D: -
length: 15
CDR3: CASSSVTGNNQPQHF

J: TRBJ2-1
V: TRBV2
D: TRBD2
length: 15
CDR3: CASSEGASGHNEQFF

J: TRBJ2-3
V: TRBV25-1
D: -
length: 14
CDR3: CASSPSDGEDIQYF

J: TRBJ2-3
V: TRBV20-1
D: TRBD2
length: 14
CDR3: CSARPGLAGGGQYF

J: TRBJ2-7
V: TRBV20-1
D: -
length: 14
CDR3: CSASGTKSSYEQYF

J: TRBJ2-3
V: TRBV7-3
D: TRBD2
length: 17
CDR3: CASSSHSGGTLVDTQYF

J: TRBJ1-4
V: TRBV4-2
D: -
length: 15
CDR3: CASSQEGEGDEKLFF

J: TRBJ2-5
V: TRBV5-1
D: -
length: 14
CDR3: CASSRPGGLETQYF

J: -
V: TRBV15
D: TRBD2
length: 16
CDR3: CATSRVLLGAGETQYF

J: TRBJ1-2
V: TRBV6-1
D: -
length: 13
CDR3: CASRGDSDYGYTF

J: TRBJ2-7
V: TRBV18
D: -
length: 13
CDR3: CASSPSLETVKYF

J: TRBJ2-3
V: TRBV20-1
D: -
length: 14
CDR3: CSASRDTRSDTQYF

J: TRBJ2-1
V: TRBV20-1
D: TRBD2
length: 13
CDR3: CSAELADYNEQFF

J: TRBJ1-1
V: TRBV29-1
D: -
length: 11
CDR3: CSVDWAGEAFF

J: TRBJ2-1
V: TRBV13
D: -
length: 17
CDR3: CASSAQTQSPLNNEQFF

J: TRBJ1-5
V: TRBV15
D: TRBD1
length: 18
CDR3: CATSGDNPGQQGNQPQHF

J: TRBJ2-5
V: TRBV6-5
D: -
length: 15
CDR3: CAGSLSTGTAETQYF

J: TRBJ2-3
V: TRBV6-5
D: TRBD2
length: 19
CDR3: CASSYRRLAGLVGTDTQYF

J: TRBJ2-1
V: TRBV20-1
D: TRBD2
length: 15
CDR3: CSASPTSGRFDEQFF

J: TRBJ2-2
V: TRBV4-2
D: -
length: 16
CDR3: CASSPEGAVNTGELFF

J: TRBJ1-5
V: TRBV5-1
D: -
length: 13
CDR3: CASSLEGVQPQHF

J: TRBJ2-1
V: TRBV10-3
D: -
length: 15
CDR3: CAISMRGSPPNEQFF

J: TRBJ2-3
V: TRBV3-1
D: -
length: 16
CDR3: CASSRRSRRGPDTQYF

J: TRBJ2-3
V: TRBV12-3/TRBV12-4
D: TRBD2
length: 14
CDR3: CASSLAGRADMQYF

J: TRBJ2-7
V: TRBV7-6
D: TRBD2
length: 14
CDR3: CASSSKRDGGEQYF

J: TRBJ1-5
V: TRBV7-9
D: TRBD1
length: 20
CDR3: CASSPRATGCRLYSNQPQHF

J: TRBJ2-1
V: TRBV28
D: TRBD1
length: 16
CDR3: CASSSQGALSYNEQFF

J: TRBJ2-5
V: TRBV29-1
D: -
length: 12
CDR3: CSVMAGAETQYF

J: TRBJ2-3
V: TRBV6-5
D: TRBD2
length: 21
CDR3: CASSSGWLAELTFRGTDTQYF

J: TRBJ2-5
V: TRBV11-2
D: -
length: 15
CDR3: CASSLFTGSQETQYF

J: TRBJ2-1
V: TRBV20-1
D: -
length: 16
CDR3: CSARDWGNNAYNEQFF

J: TRBJ2-5
V: TRBV7-3
D: TRBD2
length: 15
CDR3: CASSAFSGRGETQYF

J: TRBJ2-7
V: TRBV5-1
D: -
length: 14
CDR3: CASSLVVGNYEQYF

J: TRBJ2-7
V: TRBV20-1
D: -
length: 13
CDR3: CSAGTSSAYEQYF

J: TRBJ2-1
V: TRBV9
D: -
length: 12
CDR3: CASSVGVSEQFF

J: TRBJ2-7
V: TRBV20-1
D: -
length: 12
CDR3: CSARKLPEEQYF

J: TRBJ2-5
V: TRBV7-2
D: -
length: 17
CDR3: CASSPPGGTGIQETQYF

J: TRBJ2-1
V: TRBV6-1
D: -
length: 13
CDR3: CASSKSSYNEQFF

J: TRBJ2-1
V: TRBV28
D: -
length: 16
CDR3: CASTTSMINSYNEQFF

J: TRBJ1-2
V: TRBV20-1
D: -
length: 17
CDR3: CSARDLGGLYPNYGYTF